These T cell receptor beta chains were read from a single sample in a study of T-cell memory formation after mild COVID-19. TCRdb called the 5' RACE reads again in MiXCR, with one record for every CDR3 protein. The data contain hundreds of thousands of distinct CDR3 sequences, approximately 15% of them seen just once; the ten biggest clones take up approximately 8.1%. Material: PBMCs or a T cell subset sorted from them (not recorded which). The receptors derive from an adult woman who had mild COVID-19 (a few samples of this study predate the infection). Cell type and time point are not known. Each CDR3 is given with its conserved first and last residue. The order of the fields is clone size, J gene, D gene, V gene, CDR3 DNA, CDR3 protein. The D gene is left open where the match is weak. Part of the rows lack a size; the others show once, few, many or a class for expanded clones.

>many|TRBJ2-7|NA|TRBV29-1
TGCAGCGTAGGGAGGGGGCTCTCCTACGAGCAGTACTTC
CSVGRGLSYEQYF
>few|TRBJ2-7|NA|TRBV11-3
TGTGCCAGCAGCTCACCCAGCGGGTTTGACTACGAGCAGTACTTC
CASSSPSGFDYEQYF
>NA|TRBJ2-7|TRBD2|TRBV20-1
TGCAGTGCTACCCATAGCGGGAGGGGTTACGAGCAGTACTTC
CSATHSGRGYEQYF
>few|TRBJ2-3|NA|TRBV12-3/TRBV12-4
TGTGCCAGCAGTCCCTTCAGGGGAAGCACAGATACGCAGTATTTT
CASSPFRGSTDTQYF
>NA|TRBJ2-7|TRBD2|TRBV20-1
TGCAGTGCTAGAGATAGGCTAGCGGGAGAGGCGTACGACGAGCAGTACTTC
CSARDRLAGEAYDEQYF
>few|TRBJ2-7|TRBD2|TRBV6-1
TGTGCCAGCAGCGACCGGACTAGTGGATCCTACGAGCAGTACTTC
CASSDRTSGSYEQYF
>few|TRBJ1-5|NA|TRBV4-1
TGCGCCAGCAGCCGGAGTAGGGGAGGCAATCAGCCCCAGCATTTT
CASSRSRGGNQPQHF
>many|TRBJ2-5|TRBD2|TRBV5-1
TGCGCCAGCAGCTTGTCTCTAGCGGGGGGACCGCAAGAGACCCAGTACTTC
CASSLSLAGGPQETQYF
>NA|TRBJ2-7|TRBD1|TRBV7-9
TGTGCCAGCAGCTATAACACAGGGGTTCTCAACGAGCAGTACTTC
CASSYNTGVLNEQYF
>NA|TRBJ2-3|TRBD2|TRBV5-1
TGCGCCACCCGGGAGGGAGCAGATACGCAGTATTTT
CATREGADTQYF
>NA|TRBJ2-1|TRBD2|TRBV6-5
TGTGCCAGCAGTTACGCGGGGGAATACAATGAGCAGTTCTTC
CASSYAGEYNEQFF
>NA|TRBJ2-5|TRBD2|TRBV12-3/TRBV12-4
TGTGCCAGCAGTACAAGCGGGAGGATCGAGACCCAGTGCTTC
CASSTSGRIETQCF
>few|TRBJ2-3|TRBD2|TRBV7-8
TGTGCCAGCAGCTACGGACTAGCAAGCACAGATACGCAGTATTTT
CASSYGLASTDTQYF
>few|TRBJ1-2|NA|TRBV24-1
TGTGCCACCAGTGTCAGAAACCAGAGCTATGGCTACACCTTC
CATSVRNQSYGYTF
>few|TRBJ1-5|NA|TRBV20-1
TGCAGTGCTAGAGATCCACGAGGGGAGGGCAATCAGCCCCAGCATTTT
CSARDPRGEGNQPQHF
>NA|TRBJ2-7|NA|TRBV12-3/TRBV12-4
TGTGCCAGCAGTTTGGGGCCCGGCGAGCCCTACGAGCAGTACTTC
CASSLGPGEPYEQYF
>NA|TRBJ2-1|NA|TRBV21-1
TGTGCCAGCAGCAAAGGGGGACTAGCGAACAATGAGCAGTTCTTC
CASSKGGLANNEQFF
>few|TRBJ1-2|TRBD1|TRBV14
TGTGCCAGCAGCCAAGAGATGGGACAGGGGATTAACTATGGCTACACCTTC
CASSQEMGQGINYGYTF
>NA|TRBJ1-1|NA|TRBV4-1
TGCGCCAGCAGCCTAGCCAGCATGAACACTGAAGCTTTCTTT
CASSLASMNTEAFF
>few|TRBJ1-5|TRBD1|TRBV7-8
TGTGCCAGCAGCTTAGGGACAGGGTCAGGTTATCGGCCCCAGCATTTT
CASSLGTGSGYRPQHF
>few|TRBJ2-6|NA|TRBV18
TGTGCCAGCTCACCAGGGCGGGGCCCTGGGGCCAACGTCCTGACTTTC
CASSPGRGPGANVLTF
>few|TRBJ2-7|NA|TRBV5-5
TGTGCCAGCAGCTTGTCATGGGGCTACGAGCAGTACTTC
CASSLSWGYEQYF
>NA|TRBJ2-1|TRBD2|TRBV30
TGTGCCTGGAGTTTGACTAGCGGGGCGTACAATGAGCAGTTCTTC
CAWSLTSGAYNEQFF
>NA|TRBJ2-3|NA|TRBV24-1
TGTGCCACCAGTGAGCGAGATACGCAGTATTTT
CATSERDTQYF
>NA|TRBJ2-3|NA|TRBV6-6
TGTGCCAGCACTCTGACCGGGACAAGCACAGATACGCAGTATTTT
CASTLTGTSTDTQYF
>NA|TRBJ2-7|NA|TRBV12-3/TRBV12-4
TGTGCCAGCAGCACAGGGTTCCGTACCCCCTACGAGCAGTACTTC
CASSTGFRTPYEQYF
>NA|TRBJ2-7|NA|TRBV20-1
TGCAGTGCTAGGGCGCAGGCCTTCTCCTACGAGCAGTACTTC
CSARAQAFSYEQYF
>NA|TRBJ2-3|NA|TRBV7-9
TGTGCCAGCAGCCTCCCACGGGCCCGCACAGATACGCAGTATTTT
CASSLPRARTDTQYF
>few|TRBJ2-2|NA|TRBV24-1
TGTGCCACCAGTGATCCCGGACCTACCGGGGAGCTGTTTTTT
CATSDPGPTGELFF
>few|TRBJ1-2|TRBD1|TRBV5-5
TGTGCCAGCAGCTTGTTAGGGGGCAACTATGGCTACACCTTC
CASSLLGGNYGYTF
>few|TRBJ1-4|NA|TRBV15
TGTGCCACCAGCAGAGAGCCGGGACGGGAGGAAAAACTGTTTTTT
CATSREPGREEKLFF
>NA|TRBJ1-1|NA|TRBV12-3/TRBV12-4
TGTGCCAGCAGGTATCCAGGGGTAACTGAAGCTTTCTTT
CASRYPGVTEAFF
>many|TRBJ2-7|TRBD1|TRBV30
TGTGCCTGGAGTTGGGGACAGCCCTTGGGGGAGCAGTACTTC
CAWSWGQPLGEQYF
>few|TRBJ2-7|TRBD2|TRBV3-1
TGTGCCAGCAGCCAGGGACTAACCTACGAGCAGTACTTC
CASSQGLTYEQYF
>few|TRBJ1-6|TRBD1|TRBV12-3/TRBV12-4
TGTGCCAGCAGTGGCCGGGACAGGGGACGAGGGGCTTCACCCCTCCACTTT
CASSGRDRGRGASPLHF
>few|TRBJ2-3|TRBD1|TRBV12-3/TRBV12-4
TGTGCCAGCACCTATTTGCGGTTTCAGGGACAGGCGACCTATTCTAGCACAGATACGCAGTATTTT
CASTYLRFQGQATYSSTDTQYF
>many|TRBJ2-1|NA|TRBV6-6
TGTGCCAGCAGTCTGGGTGTTGGTCAGTTCTTC
CASSLGVGQFF
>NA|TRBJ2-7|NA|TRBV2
TGTGCCAGCAGGGGTTTCCAGTCCTCCTACGAGCAGTACTTC
CASRGFQSSYEQYF
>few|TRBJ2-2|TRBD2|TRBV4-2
TGTGCCAGCAGCCAACTAACTAGCGGGGTAGTAGGCGGGGAGCTGTTTTTT
CASSQLTSGVVGGELFF
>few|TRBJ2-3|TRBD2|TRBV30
TGTGCCTGGAGTGGACTAGCGGTGTCTAGCACAGATACGCAGTATTTT
CAWSGLAVSSTDTQYF
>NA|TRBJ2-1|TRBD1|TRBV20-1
TGCAGTGCTAGCGGACAGGGCCTTGTGGGATTCAATGAGCAGTTCTTC
CSASGQGLVGFNEQFF
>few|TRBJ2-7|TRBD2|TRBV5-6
TGTGCCAGCAGCTTGGTACTAGCGGGAGGGCCCTACGAGCAGTACTTC
CASSLVLAGGPYEQYF
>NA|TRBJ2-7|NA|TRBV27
TGTGCCAGCAGTTTTGAGGGGGAAGAGCAGTACTTC
CASSFEGEEQYF
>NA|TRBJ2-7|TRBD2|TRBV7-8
TGTGCCAGCAGCCAACCACGAGTAGCGGGAAAATGGTATGAGCAGTACTTC
CASSQPRVAGKWYEQYF
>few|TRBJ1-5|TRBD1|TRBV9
TGTGCCAGCAGCGACGGGACAGTGGGGGATCAGCCCCAGCATTTT
CASSDGTVGDQPQHF
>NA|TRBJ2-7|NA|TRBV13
TGTGCCAGCAGCTTCAGCGCTGGAGGGGCCGAGCAGTACTTC
CASSFSAGGAEQYF